The present T cell receptor beta chain was sequenced within a study of shared clonotypes between healthy human individuals. Study summary: The study enrolled a couple of women and a few men aged 18 to 49. There were three CD4 naive, three CD4 memory, two CD8 naive and one CD8 memory plates per donor.

Only in-frame clones appear in the TCRdb table, and some are missing; sequencing was by immunoSEQ multiplex PCR. The data contain about 2.3 million clones, 85% to 95% of them seen just once; the ten biggest clones take up roughly 0.36%. The V gene lost 7 bases and the J gene lost 1 base, with 10 bases spanning the gap. The germline gives CDR1 SNHLY, CDR2 FYNNEI. There are 13 residues in the CDR3. The investigators split CD4+ cells into a CD45RA+ naive subset and a CD45RA-negative memory subset. Material: naive CD4+ T cells from PBMCs. Subset described: CD45RA+ positively selected. The receptor was derived from a man aged 18 to 30 in good health. Some clones in this sample may be carry-over from other donors' samples. V is TRBV2 and J is TRBJ1-1; D gene uncertain. Written as DNA, the CDR3 is TGTGCCAGCATTCGACGGTCGAACACTGAAGCTTTCTTT. Protein product: CASIRRSNTEAFF.